One and the same sample provided the 5 T cell receptor beta chains below, sequenced in a study of human T cells and chemical hapten exposure. Each CDR3 protein is one row after TCRdb ran MiXCR on the RACE reads. Of approximately 110,000 distinct CDR3 sequences listed, 9.5% to 11% are singletons. Time point indicated: patch test 1, 2 weeks after DPC sensitization. Treatment in this sample: therapeutic diphenylcyclopropenone sensitization with weekly scalp DPC. This sample comprised whole blood, obtained in connection with sensitization to the hapten diphenylcyclopropenone (DPC). These receptors all come from a woman aged 40 to 50 with alopecia areata. Some clones in this sample may be carry-over from other donors' samples.

This clonotype was counted ten times or more. This chain links TRBV19 with TRBJ2-2; weak D call: TRBD1 (6 bases). The V gene's germline CDR1 is LNHDA and CDR2 SQIVND (reference sequence). The CDR3 is 15 amino acids. The V and J ends lost 6 bases and 2 bases respectively, with 13 bases between them. The CDR3 loop reads CASRLGTINTGELFF. CDR3 sequence (DNA): TGTGCCAGTAGACTTGGGACAATTAACACCGGGGAGCTGTTTTTT. The variable domain in full, completed from reference TRBV19 and TRBJ2-2, reads DGGITQSPKYLFRKEGQNVTLSCEQNLNHDAMYWYRQDPGQGLRLIYYSQIVNDFQKGDIAEGYSVSREKKESFPLTVTSAQKNPTAFYLCASRLGTINTGELFFGEGSRLTVL.

This clonotype was detected ten times or more. This chain joins TRBV10-3 and TRBJ2-1; D may be TRBD2 (5 bases). V was trimmed by 3 bases and J by 5 bases, leaving 20 bases between them. CDR1 ENHRY and CDR2 SYGVKD come from the germline V gene. The CDR3 covers 17 residues. As DNA, the CDR3 is TGTGCCATCAGTGAAAGCTATGGGTTTTCTAGCAACAATGAGCAGTTCTTC. Protein: CAISESYGFSSNNEQFF.

The table lists this clonotype with a few counts. The CDR3 here is CASSSGGASKYIQYF. The CDR3 DNA reads as TGTGCCAGCAGTAGCGGGGGGGCCAGTAAGTACATTCAGTACTTC. The gene calls are TRBV6-2 or TRBV6-3 and TRBJ2-4; TRBD2 matches 10 bases. Trimming took 5 bases from V and 8 from J; bases not matched to a gene: 9. Germline CDR1 is MNHEY and CDR2 is SVGEGT. The CDR3 spans 15 residues.

The sample holds many counts of this clonotype. The CDR3: CSVEKGQGTEQYF. For the CDR3, the DNA is TGCAGCGTTGAAAAGGGACAGGGAACCGAGCAGTACTTC. The chain has TRBV29-1 and TRBJ2-7; TRBD1 matches at 9 bases. Germline V gives CDR1 SQVTM, CDR2 ANQGSEA. With V trimmed by 2 bases and J by 6 bases, 5 bases remained unmatched. The CDR3 totals 13 residues.

This chain links TRBV19 with TRBJ1-1; the D is unclear. V lost 0 bases and J 4 bases, leaving 12 bases between the germline ends. The germline V gene encodes CDR1 LNHDA and CDR2 SQIVND (reference sequence). CDR3 length: 15 amino acids. The CDR3 region has the DNA TGTGCCAGTAGTATAGAGATCATGCGGGGCACTGAAGCTTTCTTT. Translated, it gives CASSIEIMRGTEAFF.